The T cell receptor (beta chain) described here comes from a study of blood T cell repertoires in COVID-19. Across the study: Italy, Spain and the United States were the sources of the convalescent and acute COVID-19 samples.

Germline CDR1 reads SGHNT; CDR2 reads YYREEE (reference sequence). The CDR3 spans 15 residues. V lost 0 bases to trimming and J lost 2 bases, with 11 bases between them. Produced via immunoSEQ multiplex PCR; TCRdb's table is partial and in-frame only. The table lists fewer than 150,000 clones, around 85% of them singletons. The sequencing sample was made of peripheral blood. The chain couples TRBV5-4 to TRBJ1-1; a weak D match, TRBD1 (6 bases). The TCR comes from a human donor in a cohort sampled during active COVID-19. CDR3 in DNA: TGTGCCAGCAGCTTGGCCCCAGGGGATAACACTGAAGCTTTCTTT. Its translation is CASSLAPGDNTEAFF.